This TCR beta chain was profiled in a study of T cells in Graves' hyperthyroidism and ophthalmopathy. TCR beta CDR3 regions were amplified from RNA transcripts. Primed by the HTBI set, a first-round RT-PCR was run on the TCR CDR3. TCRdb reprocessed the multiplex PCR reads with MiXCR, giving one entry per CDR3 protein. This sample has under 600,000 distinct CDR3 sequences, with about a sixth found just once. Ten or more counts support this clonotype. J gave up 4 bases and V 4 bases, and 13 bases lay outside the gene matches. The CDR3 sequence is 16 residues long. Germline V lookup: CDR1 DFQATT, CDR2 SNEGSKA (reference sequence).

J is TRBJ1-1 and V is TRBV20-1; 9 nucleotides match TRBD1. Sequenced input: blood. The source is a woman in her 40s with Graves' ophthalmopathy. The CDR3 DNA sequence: TGCAGTGCTATCCGAACTAACAGGGGGCGTATCACTGAAGCTTTCTTT. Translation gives CSAIRTNRGRITEAFF.